Below, one T cell receptor beta chain is given with its context. The clone's antigen remains unknown. Within one base of it there is no much larger clone, and no base qualities were kept. This sample was included in a study of cytomegalovirus exposure and HLA in healthy donors (TCRdb year 2017). For context, the study as a whole: According to a later analysis, the roughly 120 validation repertoires were produced on the same platform as the 600 to 850 repertoires of the first cohort. The study aimed to test whether signatures of past pathogen exposure could be identified by cataloging public T cell receptors. Besides the first cohort of 666 subjects, a separate validation cohort made up of 90 to 150 different subjects was used. To predict cytomegalovirus infection status, the study brought together high-throughput TCR immunosequencing, statistical association of individual TCRs with disease status, and machine learning. Results and caveats for the whole study, not just this receptor: Cytomegalovirus status was reported to be diagnosed by the classifier with high specificity and sensitivity in both the original and validation cohorts. Subsequent analysis determined that TCRs grouped into clusters in the first cohort also showed a tendency toward co-occurrence across the approximately 120 validation repertoires, and 85% to 95% of cluster scores exceeded 0. Most TCR sequences were seen in very few donors, while some public TCRs were found in many individuals. A total of fewer than 200 TCR beta chains were listed by the study as associated with cytomegalovirus. In vitro tests confirmed that a few of the cytomegalovirus-associated TCR beta chains recognize cytomegalovirus antigens. The authors suggested that the approach could potentially be generalized to other disease states and immunological phenotypes. All 120 or so repertoires were used to score co-occurrence in the validation cohort in a later analysis, because that analysis had no HLA typing for the cohort.

The method behind the library was the immunoSEQ multiplex PCR assay. On the authors' methods: To diagnose cytomegalovirus status from the catalog of TCR beta chain sequences, a statistical classification framework was built. In its TCRdb copy, this immuneACCESS table keeps in-frame sequences only and misses some clones. Where compared with another copy, unresolved V genes explain less than half of these, and the others have no known cause. That table supplies the V and J calls and clone size; D and trimming were determined from the DNA. The table for this sample lists some 98,000 clones; 87% of them were counted only once. Together, the top ten hold about 5.7% of the sample. The donors belonged to the validation cohort of about 120 subjects, which was separate from the roughly 680-subject first cohort. This TCR was recovered from a man aged 18 to 29 in good health and CMV-seropositive. The source material was PBMCs.

The DNA sequence is as follows: TGCGCCAGCAGCCAAAAAAACGGAACAGGGAACACTGAAGCTTTCTTT. Its protein is CASSQKNGTGNTEAFF. Rearrangement joined TRBV4-3 to TRBJ1-1; TRBD1 is perhaps the D gene, given 5 matching bases. Its CDR3 holds 16 amino acids, cysteine through phenylalanine. The retained sequence is limited to the CDR3, 48 bases, with the frame set at the first base. The V and J ends are trimmed by 2 bases and 1 base, leaving 14 bases between them. The germline V gene yields LGHNA for CDR1 and YSLEER for CDR2.